The 31 T cell receptor beta chains below come from one sample, sequenced in a study of T-cell memory formation after mild COVID-19. TCRdb reprocessed the 5' RACE reads with MiXCR, giving one entry per CDR3 protein. The profile covers some 350,000 distinct CDR3 sequences, with approximately 16% appearing a single time and under 25% taken by the ten largest. Specimen: PBMCs or a T cell subset sorted from them (not recorded which). The source is a man aged 18-30 years who had mild COVID-19 (a few samples of this study predate the infection). Cell type and time point are not known.

The CDR3 protein is CASSPAGQPTYEQYF. CDR3 nucleotide sequence: TGTGCCAGCTCACCAGCGGGACAGCCCACCTACGAGCAGTACTTC. The chain uses TRBV18 and TRBJ2-7, with a possible D match to TRBD1 (7 bases). CDR1 and CDR2 from the germline V gene are KGHSH and LQKENI. The CDR3 contains 15 residues. The germline V and J ends were trimmed by 2 bases and 2 bases, with 13 bases remaining between them.

The chain carries TRBV7-2 and TRBJ2-3; TRBD2 might be the D (5 bases). Germline V lookup: CDR1 SGHTA, CDR2 FQGNSA. The CDR3 length is 16 residues. V gave up 5 bases and J gave up 0 bases, with 15 bases separating them. Here the CDR3 DNA reads TGTGCCAGCAGCCCCCGAGGGCTACCTAGCACAGATACGCAGTATTTT. Translated, it gives CASSPRGLPSTDTQYF.

V is TRBV4-3 and J is TRBJ2-1, with 8 positions matching TRBD1. The CDR3 extends over 13 amino acids. The junction had 1 base not matched to a gene; V was cut back by 3 bases and J by 6 bases. Looked up from germline, CDR1 is LGHNA and CDR2 is YSLEER. Here the CDR3 reads CASSHDRGNEQFF. The CDR3 coding sequence is TGCGCCAGCAGCCACGACAGGGGCAATGAGCAGTTCTTC.

This rearrangement joins TRBV20-1 to TRBJ2-7; 10 nucleotides match TRBD2. The CDR3 is made up of 16 amino acids. The V gene end was trimmed by 6 bases and the J gene end by 0 bases; junction bases not matched to a gene: 11. CDR1 is DFQATT, CDR2 SNEGSKA, per germline (reference sequence). DNA of the CDR3: TGCAGTGCCGCCGCCTTACTAGCGGGGAGCTCCTACGAGCAGTACTTC. It specifies CSAAALLAGSSYEQYF.

This clonotype was detected a few times. The chain is built from TRBV7-9 and TRBJ2-1; no firm D call. V was cut by 5 bases and J by 2 bases, with 16 bases left in between. The length of the CDR3 is 16 residues. Per the germline V gene, CDR1 is SEHNR and CDR2 is FQNEAQ (reference sequence). The CDR3 sequence: CASSPTNPRAYNEQFF. In DNA, the CDR3 is TGTGCCAGCAGCCCTACAAACCCTAGGGCCTACAATGAGCAGTTCTTC.

For the CDR3, the DNA is TGTGCCAGCAGGAACAGGGATGTCGCAGATACGCAGTATTTT. Protein sequence: CASRNRDVADTQYF. The chain uses TRBV6-6 and TRBJ2-3, with D possibly TRBD1 on 6 matching bases. The V gene's germline CDR1 is MNHNY and CDR2 SVGAGI (reference sequence). V was shortened by 6 bases and J by 4 bases, with 14 bases between the two germline ends. The CDR3 loop spans 14 amino acids.

The V gene is TRBV5-1, the J gene TRBJ2-3; the match to TRBD1 covers 9 bases. The germline V gene encodes CDR1 SGHRS and CDR2 YFSETQ. The CDR3 totals 16 residues. V lost 3 bases and J lost 4; bases outside the gene matches: 9. Written as DNA, the CDR3 is TGCGCCAGCAGCTCCGGGACAGGGTGGTGGTCAGATACGCAGTATTTT. Its translation: CASSSGTGWWSDTQYF.

This clonotype was counted at least ten times. V and J are TRBV7-2 and TRBJ2-3, with D perhaps matching TRBD1 (6 bases). Germline lookup yields CDR1 SGHTA and CDR2 FQGNSA. This CDR3 is built from 16 residues. V dropped 1 base and J dropped 2 bases, with 13 bases sitting between them. The CDR3 reads CASSLVVGAITDTQYF. For the CDR3, the DNA is TGTGCCAGCAGCTTAGTGGTGGGGGCCATCACAGATACGCAGTATTTT.

V and J are TRBV12-3 or TRBV12-4 and TRBJ2-1; the D is unclear. This CDR3 has 14 amino acids. With 2 bases removed from V and 9 bases from J, the gap between germline ends came to 14 bases. CDR3 nucleotides: TGTGCCAGCAGTTTAAATACTCCCCAGATTGAGCAGTTCTTC. It yields the protein CASSLNTPQIEQFF.

The sample holds many counts of this clonotype. The chain joins TRBV7-2 to TRBJ1-2, with a weak D call TRBD1 (5 bases). Germline V gene sequence: CDR1 SGHTA, CDR2 FQGNSA. The ends were cut back, 5 bases at V and 3 bases at J, with 13 bases in the middle. The CDR3 spans 14 residues. CDR3 sequence: CASSPGTSYYGYTF. The CDR3 DNA follows: TGTGCCAGCAGCCCAGGGACCTCGTACTATGGCTACACCTTC. Variable domain in full (rest from reference TRBV7-2 and TRBJ1-2): GAGVSQSPSNKVTEKGKDVELRCDPISGHTALYWYRQSLGQGLEFLIYFQGNSAPDKSGLPSDRFSAERTGGSVSTLTIQRTQQEDSAVYLCASSPGTSYYGYTFGSGTRLTVV.

The V gene is TRBV10-3, the J gene TRBJ2-7, with D perhaps matching TRBD1 (7 bases). V gave up 6 bases and J gave up 7 bases, with 19 bases separating them. Germline V gene data show CDR1 as ENHRY and CDR2 as SYGVKD. The CDR3 totals 14 residues. The CDR3 is CAISDAGQFYEQYF. The CDR3 DNA sequence: TGTGCCATCAGCGATGCGGGACAGTTCTATGAGCAGTACTTC.

For this clonotype: No conserved phenylalanine or tryptophan is present at the end of the CDR3, so a read error is the likely explanation. The chain couples TRBV20-1 to TRBJ2-7; 9 bases line up with TRBD1. The ends lost 6 bases at V and 7 bases at J; junction bases unmatched: 13. This CDR3 is 14 amino acids long. CDR1 and CDR2 from the germline V gene are DFQATT and SNEGSKA (reference sequence). The CDR3 region is CSATTPGQGGEQYL. The CDR3 DNA sequence: TGCAGTGCGACGACGCCGGGACAGGGCGGAGAGCAGTACCTC.

This clonotype occurred many times. The chain links TRBV4-1 to TRBJ2-4, with 13 bases matching TRBD2. V shed 3 bases, J shed 0 bases, and the junction held 5 bases outside the gene matches. CDR1 and CDR2 (germline): MGHRA, YSYEKL. The CDR3 is 18 amino acids. CDR3 nucleotides: TGCGCCAGCAGCCAGCCGGGACTAGCGGGGCTAGCCAAAAACATTCAGTACTTC. Protein sequence: CASSQPGLAGLAKNIQYF.

In its sample, this clonotype was seen a few times. The chain employs TRBV9 and TRBJ1-1; no clear D gene. Germline V lookup: CDR1 SGDLS, CDR2 YYNGEE. The CDR3 length is 14 residues. Trimming removed 0 bases at V and 1 base at J, with 7 bases between. CDR3 region: CASSVDSQNTEAFF. The CDR3 nucleotides read TGTGCCAGCAGCGTAGACTCACAGAACACTGAAGCTTTCTTT.

V gene TRBV20-1 combines with J gene TRBJ2-5, with 9 positions matching TRBD2. Germline CDR1 reads DFQATT; CDR2 reads SNEGSKA (reference sequence). The junction had 23 bases not matched to a gene; V was cut back by 2 bases and J by 7 bases. This CDR3 has 19 residues. The CDR3 coding sequence is TGCAGTGCTAGACCTGGGGCCATGGCCCAGCGGGGGGCACTTGTGACCCAGTACTTC. Residues: CSARPGAMAQRGALVTQYF.

The chain carries TRBV7-9 and TRBJ2-3, with 10 bases that match TRBD2. CDR1 is SEHNR and CDR2 is FQNEAQ in the germline V gene (reference sequence). V lost 0 bases and J lost 4; bases outside the gene matches: 10. The CDR3 runs to 18 residues. This CDR3 reads CASSLAWGLAGAPDTQYF. The DNA for the CDR3 is TGTGCCAGCAGCTTAGCGTGGGGGCTAGCGGGGGCCCCAGATACGCAGTATTTT.

This clonotype was counted between two and nine times. V and J are TRBV11-2 and TRBJ1-1; maybe TRBD1 (5 bases). This CDR3 has 13 residues. Trimming pared 1 base from V and 7 bases from J, leaving 10 bases between. The germline CDR1 and CDR2 sequences are SGHAT and FQNNGV. CDR3 residues: CASSLGGWLEAFF. CDR3 nucleotide sequence: TGTGCCAGCAGCTTAGGGGGGTGGCTTGAAGCTTTCTTT.

This clonotype was seen at least ten times. J is TRBJ2-7 and V is TRBV18; 11 bases match TRBD2. The CDR3 has 14 amino acids. Germline V gene sequence: CDR1 KGHSH, CDR2 LQKENI. The V and J ends lost 3 bases and 7 bases, in that order; junction bases with no gene match: 5. In nucleotides, the CDR3 is TGTGCCAGCTCACCGACTAGCGGGGACTCGGAGCAGTACTTC. Its protein product is CASSPTSGDSEQYF.

V and J are TRBV5-5 and TRBJ1-3; D possibly corresponds to TRBD1 (6 bases). CDR1 is SGHKS and CDR2 is YYEKEE in the germline V gene (reference sequence). CDR3 length equals 18 residues. Trimming cost V 3 bases and J 0 bases, with 19 bases left between them. CDR3 residues: CASSSSSGGLVSGNTIYF. In DNA form, the CDR3 reads TGTGCCAGCAGCTCTTCGTCCGGGGGGCTGGTCTCTGGAAACACCATATATTTT.

This clonotype appeared a few times. The chain links TRBV3-1 to TRBJ2-5; TRBD1 might be the D (5 bases). In germline, CDR1 is LGHDT, CDR2 YNNKEL (reference sequence). V was shortened by 0 bases and J by 4 bases, with 12 bases between the two germline ends. This CDR3 is built from 15 residues. The CDR3 DNA is TGTGCCAGCAGCCAAGAGGGGCAGGGTGGAGAGACCCAGTACTTC. Translation gives CASSQEGQGGETQYF.

This chain connects TRBV6-2 or TRBV6-3 to TRBJ2-3; 10 bases agree with TRBD1. Germline values: CDR1 MNHEY, CDR2 SVGEGT. The CDR3 extends over 16 amino acids. The V and J ends lost 5 bases and 6 bases, in that order; junction bases with no gene match: 11. CDR3 DNA: TGTGCCAGCAGTGCGAACCGGGACAGGGGAATGGATACGCAGTATTTT. It encodes CASSANRDRGMDTQYF.

The chain couples TRBV7-2 to TRBJ1-6, with TRBD1 identical over 10 bases. CDR1 is SGHTA and CDR2 is FQGNSA in the germline V gene. CDR3 length: 13 amino acids. V lost 5 bases to trimming and J lost 11 bases; unmatched junction nucleotides: 3. CDR3 nucleotides: TGTGCCAGCAGCCCAGGGACAGGGGCACCCCTCCACTTT. Translated, it gives CASSPGTGAPLHF.

This chain connects TRBV11-2 to TRBJ1-1; maybe TRBD1 (6 bases). CDR1 SGHAT and CDR2 FQNNGV come from the germline V gene. This CDR3 is built from 13 residues. The V end was cut by 4 bases, the J end by 5 bases, with 11 bases between. The CDR3 bases are TGTGCCAGCAGCTATACAGGGAGGACTGAAGCTTTCTTT. This encodes CASSYTGRTEAFF.

The V call is TRBV5-1, the J call TRBJ2-3; D possibly corresponds to TRBD2 (6 bases). Germline V gives CDR1 SGHRS, CDR2 YFSETQ. The CDR3 extends over 16 amino acids. V gave up 2 bases and J gave up 3 bases, with 16 bases separating them. CDR3 in amino acids: CASSFIRGGRTDTQYF. The DNA of the CDR3 is TGCGCCAGCAGCTTTATACGGGGAGGACGAACAGATACGCAGTATTTT.

The CDR3 DNA is TGTGCCACCAGAGGGGACGCCCGCGCCGGGGAGCTGTTTTTT. Protein sequence: CATRGDARAGELFF. The gene calls are TRBV24-1 and TRBJ2-2, with D perhaps given as TRBD1 or TRBD2 (5 bases each). V was shortened by 7 bases and J by 6 bases, with 14 bases between the two germline ends. Per the germline V gene, CDR1 is KGHDR and CDR2 is SFDVKD. The CDR3 loop spans 14 amino acids.

The J gene is TRBJ2-5, the V gene TRBV9; D might be TRBD2 (5 bases). From germline, CDR1 is SGDLS and CDR2 YYNGEE. The germline V and J ends were trimmed by 0 bases and 4 bases, with 10 bases remaining between them. The CDR3 consists of 14 residues. The CDR3 nucleotides read TGTGCCAGCAGCGTAGACGGGGTAGCAGAGACCCAGTACTTC. It encodes CASSVDGVAETQYF.

This clonotype was found a few times. The rearrangement links TRBV5-1 to TRBJ2-1; 7 bases are shared with TRBD1. After removal of 4 bases from V and 10 bases from J, the junction contained 8 bases not matched to a gene. The CDR3 has 13 amino acids. Germline CDR1 SGHRS, CDR2 YFSETQ. CDR3 in amino acids: CASSPGTAWEQFF. The CDR3 DNA is TGCGCCAGCAGCCCAGGGACAGCCTGGGAGCAGTTCTTC.

The rearrangement uses TRBV7-8 and TRBJ1-1; D is uncertain. The CDR3 has 15 residues. Trimming stripped 5 bases from V and 1 base from J, with 14 bases between. Germline V gene lookup returns CDR1 SGHVS and CDR2 FQNEAQ. The CDR3 DNA is TGTGCCAGCAGCCCCCGCAGGTTGGGGAACACTGAAGCTTTCTTT. Its translation: CASSPRRLGNTEAFF.

The chain employs TRBV15 and TRBJ2-2; 7 positions match TRBD2. This CDR3 has 16 residues. CDR1 is LNHNV, CDR2 YYDKDF, per germline (reference sequence). Trimming removed 4 bases from V and 0 bases from J; junction bases left unmatched: 5. This CDR3 reads CATSTTSGANTGELFF. In nucleotides, the CDR3 is TGTGCCACCAGCACCACGAGCGGGGCGAACACCGGGGAGCTGTTTTTT. The variable domain in full, completed from reference TRBV15 and TRBJ2-2, reads DAMVIQNPRYQVTQFGKPVTLSCSQTLNHNVMYWYQQKSSQAPKLLFHYYDKDFNNEADTPDNFQSRRPNTSFCFLDIRSPGLGDTAMYLCATSTTSGANTGELFFGEGSRLTVL.

The chain carries TRBV6-2 or TRBV6-3 and TRBJ1-5, with D maybe TRBD1 (6 bases). The CDR3 loop spans 18 amino acids. CDR1 MNHEY and CDR2 SVGEGT come from the germline V gene. The V end was cut by 5 bases, the J end by 0 bases, with 20 bases between. CDR3 coding DNA: TGTGCCAGCAGTGGGGGCTCCACAGCGCGGTATAGCAATCAGCCCCAGCATTTT. Its translation: CASSGGSTARYSNQPQHF.

This chain joins TRBV20-1 and TRBJ1-2, with TRBD1 identical over 8 bases. CDR1 and CDR2 from the germline V gene are DFQATT and SNEGSKA (reference sequence). The CDR3 has 12 amino acids. Trimming removed 5 bases from V and 5 bases from J; junction bases left unmatched: 4. The DNA for the CDR3 is TGCAGTGCTGCCGGGACAGGATATGGCTACACCTTC. This encodes CSAAGTGYGYTF.